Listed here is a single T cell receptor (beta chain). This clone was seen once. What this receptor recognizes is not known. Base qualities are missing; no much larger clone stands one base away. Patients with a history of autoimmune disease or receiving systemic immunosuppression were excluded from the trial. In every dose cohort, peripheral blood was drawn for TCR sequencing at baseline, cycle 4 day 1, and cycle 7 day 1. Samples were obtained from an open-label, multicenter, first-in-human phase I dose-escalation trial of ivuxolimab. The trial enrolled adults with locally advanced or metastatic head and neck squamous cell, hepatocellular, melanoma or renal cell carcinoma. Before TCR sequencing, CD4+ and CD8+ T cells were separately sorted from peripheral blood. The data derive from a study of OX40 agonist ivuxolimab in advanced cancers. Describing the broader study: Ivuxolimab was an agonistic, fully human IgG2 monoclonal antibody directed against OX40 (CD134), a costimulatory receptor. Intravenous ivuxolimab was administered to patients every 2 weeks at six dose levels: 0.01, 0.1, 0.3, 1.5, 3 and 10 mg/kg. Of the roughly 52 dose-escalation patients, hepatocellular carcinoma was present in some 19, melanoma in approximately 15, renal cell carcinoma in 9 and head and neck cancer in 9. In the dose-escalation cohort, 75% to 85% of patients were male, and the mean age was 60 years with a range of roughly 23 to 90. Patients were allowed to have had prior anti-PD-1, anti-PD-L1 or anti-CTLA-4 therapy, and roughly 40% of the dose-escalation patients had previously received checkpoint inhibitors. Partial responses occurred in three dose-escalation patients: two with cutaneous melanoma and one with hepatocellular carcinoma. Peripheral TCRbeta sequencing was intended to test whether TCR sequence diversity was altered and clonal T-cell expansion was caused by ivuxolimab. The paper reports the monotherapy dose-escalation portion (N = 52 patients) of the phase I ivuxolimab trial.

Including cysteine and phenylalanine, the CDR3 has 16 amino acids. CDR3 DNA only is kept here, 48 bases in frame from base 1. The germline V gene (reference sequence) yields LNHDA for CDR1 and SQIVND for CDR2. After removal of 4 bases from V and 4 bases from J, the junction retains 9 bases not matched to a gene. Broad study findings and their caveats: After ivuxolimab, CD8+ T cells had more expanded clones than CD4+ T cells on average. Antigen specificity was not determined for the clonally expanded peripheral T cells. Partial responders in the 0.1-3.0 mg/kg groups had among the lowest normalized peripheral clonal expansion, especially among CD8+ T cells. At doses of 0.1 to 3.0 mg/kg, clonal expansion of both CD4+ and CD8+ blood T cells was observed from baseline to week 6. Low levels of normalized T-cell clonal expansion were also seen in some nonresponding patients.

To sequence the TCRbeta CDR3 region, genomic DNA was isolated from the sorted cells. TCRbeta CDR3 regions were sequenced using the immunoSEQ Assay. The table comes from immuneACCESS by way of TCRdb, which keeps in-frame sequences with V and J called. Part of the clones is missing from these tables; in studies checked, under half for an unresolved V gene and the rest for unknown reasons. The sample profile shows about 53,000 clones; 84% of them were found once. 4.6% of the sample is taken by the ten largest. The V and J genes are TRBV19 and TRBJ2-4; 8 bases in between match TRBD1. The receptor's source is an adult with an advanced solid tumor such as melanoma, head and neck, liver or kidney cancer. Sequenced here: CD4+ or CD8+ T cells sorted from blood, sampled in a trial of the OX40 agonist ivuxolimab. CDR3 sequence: CASSKATGAGKNIQYF. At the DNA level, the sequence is TGTGCCAGTAGTAAAGCGACAGGGGCCGGTAAAAACATTCAGTACTTC.